The 10 T cell receptor beta chains below come from one sample, sequenced in a study of blood T cell repertoires in COVID-19. Sequencing used immunoSEQ multiplex PCR; TCRdb keeps in-frame clones, though not all of them. The sample shows over 55,000 clones, approximately 80% of them seen only once. The specimen was peripheral blood. The receptor set was obtained from a man in his fifties with COVID-19, enrolled during active disease.

V is TRBV6-5 and J is TRBJ2-5; perhaps TRBD1 as D (5 bases). Germline CDR1 is MNHEY and CDR2 is SVGAGI. The V end lost 8 bases, the J end lost 2 bases, and 12 bases lay between the germline ends. The CDR3 has 13 residues. CDR3 coding DNA: TGTGCCAGCGCAGGGCCCCTTCAAGAGACCCAGTACTTC. This translates into CASAGPLQETQYF.

The rearrangement uses TRBV5-6 and TRBJ2-1; D is unclear. This CDR3 contains 12 residues. The germline V and J ends were trimmed by 0 bases and 9 bases, with 7 bases remaining between them. Germline V gene lookup returns CDR1 SGHDT and CDR2 YYEEEE. The CDR3 loop is CASSLAKFEQFF. The DNA for the CDR3 is TGTGCCAGCAGCTTGGCCAAATTTGAGCAGTTCTTC.

This clone was recorded once. The chain employs TRBV2 and TRBJ2-5; 10 nucleotides line up with TRBD1. J gave up 7 bases and V 6 bases, and 8 bases lay outside the gene matches. The CDR3 sequence is 14 residues long. Germline V gives CDR1 SNHLY, CDR2 FYNNEI. CDR3 nucleotide sequence: TGTGCCAGCAGCCGACAGGGGGCAGGTGGGACCCAGTACTTC. Translating gives CASSRQGAGGTQYF. Supplemented by reference TRBV2 and TRBJ2-5, the full variable domain reads EPEVTQTPSHQVTQMGQEVILRCVPISNHLYFYWYRQILGQKVEFLVSFYNNEISEKSEIFDDQFSVERPDGSNFTLKIRSTKLEDSAMYFCASSRQGAGGTQYFGPGTRLLVL.

The V and J genes are TRBV20-1 and TRBJ1-1; 9 nucleotides agree with TRBD1. Germline assignment: CDR1 DFQATT and CDR2 SNEGSKA (reference sequence). V was pared by 3 bases and J by 7 bases, with 9 bases of the junction left unmatched. The CDR3 totals 14 residues. The CDR3 spells CSASTGTGNFEAFF. The CDR3 DNA reads as TGCAGTGCTAGTACCGGGACAGGGAACTTTGAAGCTTTCTTT.

The rearrangement uses TRBV29-1 and TRBJ2-3; 9 bases map to TRBD1. Germline values: CDR1 SQVTM, CDR2 ANQGSEA. J gave up 5 bases and V 7 bases, and 4 bases lay outside the gene matches. The CDR3 has 12 residues. The CDR3 loop is CSAGTGIDTQYF. Written as DNA, the CDR3 is TGCAGCGCCGGGACAGGGATAGATACGCAGTATTTT.

V is TRBV9 and J is TRBJ1-1; 7 bases agree with TRBD1. CDR3 length equals 14 residues. With V trimmed by 2 bases and J by 4 bases, 5 bases remained unmatched. The germline CDR1 and CDR2 sequences are SGDLS and YYNGEE. CDR3 sequence (DNA): TGTGCCAGCAGCGTCCAGGGGGTAGGCACTGAAGCTTTCTTT. Translation: CASSVQGVGTEAFF.

V gene TRBV27 combines with J gene TRBJ1-6; TRBD1 aligns across 10 bases. V was clipped by 8 bases and J by 13 bases; unmatched bases: 5. This CDR3 comprises 12 residues. Germline lookup yields CDR1 MNHEY and CDR2 SMNVEV (reference sequence). CDR3 in amino acids: CASRTGGAPLHF. The CDR3 DNA sequence: TGTGCCAGCCGGACAGGGGGAGCGCCCCTCCACTTT.

The chain links TRBV11-3 to TRBJ2-7; TRBD1 aligns across 8 bases. CDR3 length: 15 residues. Germline trimming cut 5 bases from V and 3 bases from J; bases unmatched to any gene: 9. Germline V CDR1 and CDR2: SGHNT, YENEEA. The DNA of the CDR3 is TGTGCCAGCAGCCAGCGACAGGGGCCAGACTACGAGCAGTACTTC. It codes for CASSQRQGPDYEQYF.

The chain couples TRBV5-1 to TRBJ2-7; TRBD2 agrees at 8 bases. The CDR3 length is 15 residues. Germline V CDR1 and CDR2: SGHRS, YFSETQ. V lost 4 bases to trimming and J lost 2 bases; unmatched junction nucleotides: 8. The CDR3 region has the DNA TGCGCCAGCAGCGCGAGCGGGAGCAGCACCTACGAGCAGTACTTC. Encoded protein: CASSASGSSTYEQYF.

This clone was seen only a few times. The genes are TRBV27 and TRBJ2-1; 9 bases fit TRBD2. CDR1 is MNHEY, CDR2 SMNVEV, per germline (reference sequence). J was trimmed by 3 bases and V by 5 bases; bases with no gene match: 17. The CDR3 is made up of 19 amino acids. This CDR3 is CASSAQGGPGLADYNEQFF. DNA for the CDR3: TGTGCCAGCAGTGCGCAGGGGGGTCCGGGACTAGCCGACTACAATGAGCAGTTCTTC.